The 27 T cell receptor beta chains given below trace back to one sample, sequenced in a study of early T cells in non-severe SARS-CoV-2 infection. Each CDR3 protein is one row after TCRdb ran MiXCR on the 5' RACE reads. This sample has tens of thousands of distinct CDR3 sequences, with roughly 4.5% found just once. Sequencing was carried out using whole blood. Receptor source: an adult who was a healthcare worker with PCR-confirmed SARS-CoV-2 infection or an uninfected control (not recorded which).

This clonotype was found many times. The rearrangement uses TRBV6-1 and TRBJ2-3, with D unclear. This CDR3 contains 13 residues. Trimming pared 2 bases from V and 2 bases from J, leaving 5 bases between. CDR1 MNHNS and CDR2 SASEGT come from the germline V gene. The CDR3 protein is CASSEWLTDTQYF. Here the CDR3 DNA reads TGTGCCAGCAGTGAATGGCTCACAGATACGCAGTATTTT.

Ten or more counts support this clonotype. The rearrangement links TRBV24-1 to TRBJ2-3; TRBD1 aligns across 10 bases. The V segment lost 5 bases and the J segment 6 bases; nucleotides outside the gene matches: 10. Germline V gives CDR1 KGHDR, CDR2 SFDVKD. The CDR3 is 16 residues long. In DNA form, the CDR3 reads TGTGCCACCAGTGTCTGGGGGGGACAGGGGAAGGATACGCAGTATTTT. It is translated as CATSVWGGQGKDTQYF.

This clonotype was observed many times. The CDR3 loop reads CASSSRRRQGETEAFF. DNA of the CDR3: TGTGCCAGCAGCTCCCGCCGACGACAGGGGGAGACTGAAGCTTTCTTT. This chain joins TRBV5-5 and TRBJ1-1, with 9 bases matching TRBD1. The V segment lost 3 bases and the J segment 5 bases; nucleotides outside the gene matches: 11. CDR1 is SGHKS and CDR2 is YYEKEE in the germline V gene (reference sequence). CDR3 length: 16 residues.

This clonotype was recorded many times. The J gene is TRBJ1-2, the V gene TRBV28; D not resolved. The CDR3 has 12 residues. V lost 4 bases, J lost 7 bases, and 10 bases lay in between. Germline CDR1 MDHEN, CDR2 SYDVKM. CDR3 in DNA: TGTGCCAGCAGTTCCAACAGCCTTGGCTACACCTTC. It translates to CASSSNSLGYTF.

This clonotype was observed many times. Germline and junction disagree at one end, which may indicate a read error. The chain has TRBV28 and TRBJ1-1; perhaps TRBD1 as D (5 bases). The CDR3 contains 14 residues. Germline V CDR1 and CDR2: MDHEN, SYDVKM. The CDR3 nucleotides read TGTGCCAGCAGTTTATTGGGACTTACGACTGAAGTTTTCTTT. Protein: CASSLLGLTTEVFF.

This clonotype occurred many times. The CDR3 region has the DNA TGTGCCAGCAGTAATAGCGGGGGAAACATTCAGTACTTC. Protein product: CASSNSGGNIQYF. V usage is TRBV6-1 and J usage is TRBJ2-4, with TRBD2 matching 9 bases. V dropped 5 bases and J dropped 6; count of bases not matched to a gene: 2. The CDR3 is 13 amino acids. The germline gives CDR1 MNHNS, CDR2 SASEGT.

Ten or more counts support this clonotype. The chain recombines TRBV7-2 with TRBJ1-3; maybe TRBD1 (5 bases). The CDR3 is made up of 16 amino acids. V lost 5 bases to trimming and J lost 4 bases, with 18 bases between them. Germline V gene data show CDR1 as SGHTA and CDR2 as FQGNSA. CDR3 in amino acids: CASSTHLGTGGNTIYF. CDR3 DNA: TGTGCCAGCAGCACCCACTTGGGGACTGGGGGAAACACCATATATTTT.

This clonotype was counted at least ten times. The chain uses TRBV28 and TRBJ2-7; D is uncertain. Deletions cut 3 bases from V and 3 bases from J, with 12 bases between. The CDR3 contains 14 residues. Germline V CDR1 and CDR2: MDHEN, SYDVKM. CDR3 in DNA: TGTGCCAGCAGTTTCCCACAGACCTACTACGAGCAGTACTTC. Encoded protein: CASSFPQTYYEQYF.

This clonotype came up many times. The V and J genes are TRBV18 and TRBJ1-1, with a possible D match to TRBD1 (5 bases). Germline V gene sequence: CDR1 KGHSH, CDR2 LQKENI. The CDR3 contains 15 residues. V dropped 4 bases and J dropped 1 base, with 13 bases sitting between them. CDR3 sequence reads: CASSLSDSQNTEAFF. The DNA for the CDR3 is TGTGCCAGCTCACTATCTGACAGCCAGAACACTGAAGCTTTCTTT. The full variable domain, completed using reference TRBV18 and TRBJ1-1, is NAGVMQNPRHLVRRRGQEARLRCSPMKGHSHVYWYRQLPEEGLKFMVYLQKENIIDESGMPKERFSAEFPKEGPSILRIQQVVRGDSAAYFCASSLSDSQNTEAFFGQGTRLTVV.

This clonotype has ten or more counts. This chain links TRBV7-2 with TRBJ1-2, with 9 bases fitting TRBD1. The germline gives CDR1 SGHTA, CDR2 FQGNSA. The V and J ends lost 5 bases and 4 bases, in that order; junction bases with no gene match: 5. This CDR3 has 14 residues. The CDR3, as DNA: TGTGCCAGCAGCATGGACAGGGGAGGCTATGGCTACACCTTC. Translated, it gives CASSMDRGGYGYTF.

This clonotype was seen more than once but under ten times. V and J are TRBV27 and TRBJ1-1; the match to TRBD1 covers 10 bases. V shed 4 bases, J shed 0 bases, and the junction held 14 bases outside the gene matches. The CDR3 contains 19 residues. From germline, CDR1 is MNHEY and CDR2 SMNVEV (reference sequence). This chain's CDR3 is CASSSVRDRGVWMNTEAFF. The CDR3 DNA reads TGTGCCAGCAGTTCGGTCCGGGACAGGGGCGTATGGATGAACACTGAAGCTTTCTTT.

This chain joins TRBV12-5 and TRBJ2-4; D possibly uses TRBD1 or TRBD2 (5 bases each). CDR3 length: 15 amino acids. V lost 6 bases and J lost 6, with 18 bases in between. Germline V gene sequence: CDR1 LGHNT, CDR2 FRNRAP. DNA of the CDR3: TGTGCTAGTGGACCACCGGGACCGCGCGGAAACATTCAGTACTTC. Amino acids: CASGPPGPRGNIQYF.

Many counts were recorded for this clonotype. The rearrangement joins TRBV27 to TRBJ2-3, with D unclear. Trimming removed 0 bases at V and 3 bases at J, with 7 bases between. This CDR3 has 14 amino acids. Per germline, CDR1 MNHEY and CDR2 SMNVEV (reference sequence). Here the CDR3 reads CASSLSGPTDTQYF. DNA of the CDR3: TGTGCCAGCAGTTTATCCGGCCCGACAGATACGCAGTATTTT.

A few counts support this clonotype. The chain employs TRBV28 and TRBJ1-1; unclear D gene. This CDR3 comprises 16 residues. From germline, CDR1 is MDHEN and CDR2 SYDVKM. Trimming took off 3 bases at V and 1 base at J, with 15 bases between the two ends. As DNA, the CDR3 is TGTGCCAGCAGTTTGGGGAGTCAGAGGGCGAACACTGAAGCTTTCTTT. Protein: CASSLGSQRANTEAFF.

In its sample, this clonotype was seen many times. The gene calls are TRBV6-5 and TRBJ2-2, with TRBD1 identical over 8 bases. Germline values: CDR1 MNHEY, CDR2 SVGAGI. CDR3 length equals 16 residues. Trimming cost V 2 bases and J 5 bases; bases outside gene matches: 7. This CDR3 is CASSYLAGGLTGELFF. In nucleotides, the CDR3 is TGTGCCAGCAGTTACCTGGCAGGGGGCTTAACCGGGGAGCTGTTTTTT.

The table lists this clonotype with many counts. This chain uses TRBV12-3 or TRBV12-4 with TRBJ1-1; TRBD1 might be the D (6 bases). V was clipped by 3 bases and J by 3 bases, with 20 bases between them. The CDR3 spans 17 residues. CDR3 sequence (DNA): TGTGCCAGCAGTTTCCTACGTACAGGGTCACCGGACACTGAAGCTTTCTTT. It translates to CASSFLRTGSPDTEAFF.

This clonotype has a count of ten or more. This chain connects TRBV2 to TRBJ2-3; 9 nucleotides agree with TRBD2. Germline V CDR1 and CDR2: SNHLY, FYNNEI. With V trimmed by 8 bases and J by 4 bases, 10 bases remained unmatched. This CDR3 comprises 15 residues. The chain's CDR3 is CASPGLAQISDTQYF. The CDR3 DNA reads TGTGCCAGCCCCGGACTAGCGCAAATATCAGATACGCAGTATTTT.

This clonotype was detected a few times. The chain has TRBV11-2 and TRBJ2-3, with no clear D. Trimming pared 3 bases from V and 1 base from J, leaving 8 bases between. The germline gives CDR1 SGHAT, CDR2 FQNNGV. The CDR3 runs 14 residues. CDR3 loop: CASSLWSGTDTQYF. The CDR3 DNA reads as TGTGCCAGCAGCTTGTGGTCCGGCACAGATACGCAGTATTTT.

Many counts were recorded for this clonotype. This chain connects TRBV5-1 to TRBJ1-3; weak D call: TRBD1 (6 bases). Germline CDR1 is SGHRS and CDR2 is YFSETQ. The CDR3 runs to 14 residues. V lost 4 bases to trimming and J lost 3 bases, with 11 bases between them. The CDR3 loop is CASSPRTDGNTIYF. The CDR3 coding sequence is TGCGCCAGCAGCCCGCGGACAGATGGAAACACCATATATTTT.

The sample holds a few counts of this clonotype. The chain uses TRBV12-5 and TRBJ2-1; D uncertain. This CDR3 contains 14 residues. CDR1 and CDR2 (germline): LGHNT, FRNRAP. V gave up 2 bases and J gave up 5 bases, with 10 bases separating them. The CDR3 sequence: CASGLNPLNNEQFF. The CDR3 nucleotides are TGTGCTAGTGGTTTGAATCCCCTTAACAATGAGCAGTTCTTC.

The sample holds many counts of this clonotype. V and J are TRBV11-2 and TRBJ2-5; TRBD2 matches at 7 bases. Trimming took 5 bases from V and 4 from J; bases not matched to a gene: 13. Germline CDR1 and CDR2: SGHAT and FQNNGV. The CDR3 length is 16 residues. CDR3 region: CASSIPIPGGSETQYF. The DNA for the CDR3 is TGTGCCAGCAGCATACCCATTCCGGGGGGATCAGAGACCCAGTACTTC.

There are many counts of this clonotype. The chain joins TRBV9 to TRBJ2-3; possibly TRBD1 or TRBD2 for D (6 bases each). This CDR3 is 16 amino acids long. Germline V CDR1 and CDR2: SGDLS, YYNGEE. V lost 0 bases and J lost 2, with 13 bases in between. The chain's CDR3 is CASSVDPGATTDTQYF. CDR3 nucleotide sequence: TGTGCCAGCAGCGTAGACCCGGGGGCCACCACAGATACGCAGTATTTT. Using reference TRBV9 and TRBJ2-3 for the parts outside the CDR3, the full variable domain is DSGVTQTPKHLITATGQRVTLRCSPRSGDLSVYWYQQSLDQGLQFLIQYYNGEERAKGNILERFSAQQFPDLHSELNLSSLELGDSALYFCASSVDPGATTDTQYFGPGTRLTVL.

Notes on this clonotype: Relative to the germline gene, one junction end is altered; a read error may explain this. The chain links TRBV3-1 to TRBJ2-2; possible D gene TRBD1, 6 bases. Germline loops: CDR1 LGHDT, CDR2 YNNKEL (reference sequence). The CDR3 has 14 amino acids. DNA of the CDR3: TGTGTCAGCAGCCCTACAGGGTACACCGGGGAGCTGTTTTTT. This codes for CVSSPTGYTGELFF.

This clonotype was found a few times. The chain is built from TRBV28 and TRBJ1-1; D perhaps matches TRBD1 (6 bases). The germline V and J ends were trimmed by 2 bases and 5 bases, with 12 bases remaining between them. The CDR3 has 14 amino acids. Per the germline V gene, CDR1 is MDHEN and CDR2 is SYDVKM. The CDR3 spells CASSLQGSKTEAFF. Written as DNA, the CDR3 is TGTGCCAGCAGTTTACAGGGGAGCAAAACTGAAGCTTTCTTT.

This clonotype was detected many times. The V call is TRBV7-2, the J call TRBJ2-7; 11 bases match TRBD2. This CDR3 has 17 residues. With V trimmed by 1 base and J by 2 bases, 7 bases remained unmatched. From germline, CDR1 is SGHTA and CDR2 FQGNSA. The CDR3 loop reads CASSLGVLAGGAYEQYF. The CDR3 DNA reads TGTGCCAGCAGCTTAGGAGTCCTAGCGGGGGGTGCCTACGAGCAGTACTTC.

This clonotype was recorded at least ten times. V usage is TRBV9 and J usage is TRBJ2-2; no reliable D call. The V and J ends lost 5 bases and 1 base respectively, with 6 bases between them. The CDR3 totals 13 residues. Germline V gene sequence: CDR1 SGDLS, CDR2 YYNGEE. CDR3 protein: CASSFMNTGELFF. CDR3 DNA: TGTGCCAGCAGTTTCATGAACACCGGGGAGCTGTTTTTT.

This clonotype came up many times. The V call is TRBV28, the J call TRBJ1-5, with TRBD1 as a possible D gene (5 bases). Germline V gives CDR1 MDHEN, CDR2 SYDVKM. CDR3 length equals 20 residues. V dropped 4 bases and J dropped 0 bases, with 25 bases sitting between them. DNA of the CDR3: TGTGCCAGCAGTTCCCCCGGGGCGCTCCACTCGATCTATAGCAATCAGCCCCAGCATTTT. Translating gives CASSSPGALHSIYSNQPQHF.